A single sample gave rise to the 26 T cell receptor beta chains below, sequenced in a study of blood T cell repertoires in COVID-19. The data were produced by immunoSEQ multiplex PCR, yet TCRdb's version contains in-frame clones alone and is incomplete. The sample has around 270,000 clones, over 75% seen once. Sequenced material: PBMCs or T cells enriched from blood (not recorded which). Receptor source: a woman aged 25-40 years who had recovered from COVID-19.

This chain joins TRBV19 and TRBJ1-4; D not resolved. V lost 11 bases to trimming and J lost 2 bases, with 6 bases between them. Germline CDR1 is LNHDA and CDR2 is SQIVND (reference sequence). The CDR3 covers 11 residues. In DNA, the CDR3 is TGTGCCGTCGAGACTAATGAAAAACTGTTTTTT. It translates to CAVETNEKLFF. The variable domain in full, with the rest retrieved from reference TRBV19 and TRBJ1-4, is DGGITQSPKYLFRKEGQNVTLSCEQNLNHDAMYWYRQDPGQGLRLIYYSQIVNDFQKGDIAEGYSVSREKKESFPLTVTSAQKNPTAFYLCAVETNEKLFFGSGTQLSVL.

The rearrangement links TRBV19 to TRBJ2-3, with 13 positions matching TRBD2. CDR1 is LNHDA and CDR2 is SQIVND in the germline V gene (reference sequence). The CDR3 length is 15 residues. V lost 5 bases to trimming and J lost 6 bases; unmatched junction nucleotides: 5. Here the CDR3 reads CASSSRTSGSDTQYF. DNA of the CDR3: TGTGCCAGTAGTTCACGGACTAGCGGGAGTGATACGCAGTATTTT.

This chain joins TRBV7-6 and TRBJ1-3, with 10 positions matching TRBD1. Unmatched junction bases numbered 15, after V lost 4 bases and J lost 6 bases. CDR1 SGHVS and CDR2 FNYEAQ come from the germline V gene. The CDR3 is 18 residues long. The CDR3 sequence: CASSYGTGVISVENTIYF. CDR3 nucleotide sequence: TGTGCCAGCAGCTACGGGACAGGGGTCATCTCTGTTGAAAACACCATATATTTT. The full variable domain, its missing parts supplied by reference TRBV7-6 and TRBJ1-3, is GAGVSQSPRYKVTKRGQDVALRCDPISGHVSLYWYRQALGQGPEFLTYFNYEAQQDKSGLPNDRFSAERPEGSISTLTIQRTEQRDSAMYRCASSYGTGVISVENTIYFGEGSWLTVV.

The genes are TRBV28 and TRBJ2-3, with a tentative D call TRBD2 (5 bases). The CDR3 spans 16 residues. Germline CDR1 and CDR2: MDHEN and SYDVKM. V gave up 8 bases and J gave up 2 bases, with 20 bases separating them. Written as DNA, the CDR3 is TGTGCCAGCGGCCGGCGCGAGGGATTGATCACAGATACGCAGTATTTT. This gives the protein CASGRREGLITDTQYF. The full variable domain, with the rest looked up from reference TRBV28 and TRBJ2-3, is DVKVTQSSRYLVKRTGEKVFLECVQDMDHENMFWYRQDPGLGLRLIYFSYDVKMKEKGDIPEGYSVSREKKERFSLILESASTNQTSMYLCASGRREGLITDTQYFGPGTRLTVL.

The chain employs TRBV14 and TRBJ2-7; 13 bases match TRBD2. Germline trimming cut 6 bases from V and 0 bases from J; bases unmatched to any gene: 8. This CDR3 spans 17 amino acids. From germline, CDR1 is SGHDN and CDR2 FVKESK. The CDR3 spells CASSPRTSGGLSYEQYF. In DNA form, the CDR3 reads TGTGCCAGCAGTCCCCGGACTAGCGGGGGCCTCTCCTACGAGCAGTACTTC.

The chain recombines TRBV3-1 (or the pseudogene TRBV3-2) with TRBJ1-3, with 8 bases fitting TRBD1. With 4 bases clipped from V and 2 bases from J, the junction kept 4 bases outside the gene matches. Germline lookup yields CDR1 LGHDT and CDR2 YNNKEL (reference sequence). The CDR3 covers 15 residues. The DNA for the CDR3 is TGTGCCAGCAGCCGCGGACAGGGAACTGGAAACACCATATATTTT. It translates to CASSRGQGTGNTIYF.

The V gene is TRBV5-1, the J gene TRBJ2-2, with TRBD2 matching 11 bases. Trimming took 6 bases from V and 5 from J; bases not matched to a gene: 9. The CDR3 sequence is 16 residues long. From germline, CDR1 is SGHRS and CDR2 YFSETQ. The DNA of the CDR3 is TGCGCCAGCACAGAACTAGCGGGAGATCCTACCGGGGAGCTGTTTTTT. Its protein is CASTELAGDPTGELFF.

In this sample, this clone turned up once. The chain uses TRBV5-6 and TRBJ2-5; 9 nucleotides align to TRBD1. After removal of 3 bases from V and 5 bases from J, the junction contained 8 bases not matched to a gene. The CDR3 runs to 15 residues. Germline CDR1 and CDR2: SGHDT and YYEEEE. In DNA, the CDR3 is TGTGCCAGCAGCTGGGAGGACAGGGGTAGGGAGACCCAGTACTTC. Encoded protein: CASSWEDRGRETQYF.

The rearrangement uses TRBV15 and TRBJ1-2, with D uncertain. Germline V gene sequence: CDR1 LNHNV, CDR2 YYDKDF (reference sequence). Trimming shortened V by 0 bases and J by 4 bases, and 15 bases separated the two germline ends. CDR3 length: 16 residues. The CDR3 here is CATSRDEGVPLYGYTF. DNA of the CDR3: TGTGCCACCAGCAGAGATGAGGGAGTCCCCCTCTATGGCTACACCTTC.

CDR3 DNA sequence: TGTGCCAGCAGTTACCAGGCAGGGACTCTAGCTTTCTTT. It specifies CASSYQAGTLAFF. The chain is built from TRBV6-5 and TRBJ1-1; D is possibly TRBD1 (5 bases). This CDR3 has 13 residues. Trimming cost V 2 bases and J 10 bases, with 14 bases left between them. Germline CDR1 MNHEY, CDR2 SVGAGI.

The V call is TRBV6-5, the J call TRBJ1-4; possibly TRBD1 for D (5 bases). The CDR3 covers 12 residues. Trimming took 7 bases from V and 11 from J, leaving 14 bases between them. Germline loops: CDR1 MNHEY, CDR2 SVGAGI. CDR3 sequence reads: CASIDSQRKLFF. DNA of the CDR3: TGTGCCAGCATAGACAGTCAGAGGAAACTGTTTTTT.

The rearrangement joins TRBV14 to TRBJ1-1; no clear D gene. The CDR3 contains 13 residues. CDR1 and CDR2 from the germline V gene are SGHDN and FVKESK. Deletions cut 2 bases from V and 0 bases from J, with 4 bases between. CDR3 protein: CASSQILNTEAFF. The CDR3 DNA reads TGTGCCAGCAGCCAAATCTTGAACACTGAAGCTTTCTTT.

This clone was recorded only once. The CDR3 protein is CASSYRLGPYNEQFF. DNA of the CDR3: TGTGCCAGCAGCTATCGACTAGGCCCCTACAATGAGCAGTTCTTC. This chain links TRBV9 with TRBJ2-1, with TRBD2 as a possible D gene (6 bases). V lost 4 bases, J lost 2 bases, and 13 bases lay in between. The CDR3 consists of 15 residues. Germline CDR1 is SGDLS and CDR2 is YYNGEE.

The V and J genes are TRBV18 and TRBJ1-5, with a weak D call TRBD1 (5 bases). CDR1 and CDR2 (germline): KGHSH, LQKENI. The V and J ends lost 1 base and 3 bases respectively, with 10 bases between them. The CDR3 has 15 residues. The CDR3 region has the DNA TGTGCCAGCTCACCACTCCCAGGGTCCAATCAGCCCCAGCATTTT. This encodes CASSPLPGSNQPQHF.

The chain uses TRBV7-9 and TRBJ2-2; D is perhaps TRBD2 (5 bases). Germline CDR1 SEHNR, CDR2 FQNEAQ (reference sequence). Trimming cost V 6 bases and J 3 bases, with 11 bases left between them. The CDR3 spans 14 residues. CDR3 amino acids: CASRRTGDTGELFF. CDR3 nucleotide sequence: TGTGCCAGCAGAAGGACTGGGGACACCGGGGAGCTGTTTTTT. The variable domain in full, completed from reference TRBV7-9 and TRBJ2-2, reads DTGVSQNPRHKITKRGQNVTFRCDPISEHNRLYWYRQTLGQGPEFLTYFQNEAQLEKSRLLSDRFSAERPKGSFSTLEIQRTEQGDSAMYLCASRRTGDTGELFFGEGSRLTVL.

The count of this clone is one. The CDR3 coding sequence is TGTGCCAGCAGCTTAGCAAGCCCGTGGGCTTTCTTT. It encodes CASSLASPWAFF. The rearrangement joins TRBV7-9 to TRBJ1-1; unclear D gene. The CDR3 has 12 residues. Germline V CDR1 and CDR2: SEHNR, FQNEAQ (reference sequence). V was cut by 0 bases and J by 11 bases, with 10 bases left in between.

The chain recombines TRBV25-1 with TRBJ2-1; D is uncertain. The V gene's germline CDR1 is MGHDK and CDR2 SYGVNS. V was shortened by 4 bases and J by 1 base, with 11 bases between the two germline ends. The CDR3 consists of 15 residues. The CDR3 DNA follows: TGTGCCAGCAGTGGTCCAGACAAATCCTACAATGAGCAGTTCTTC. It codes for CASSGPDKSYNEQFF.

The J gene is TRBJ2-2, the V gene TRBV28; the D gene is possibly TRBD1 (5 bases). CDR1 MDHEN and CDR2 SYDVKM come from the germline V gene. V was pared by 3 bases and J by 0 bases, with 11 bases between. This CDR3 comprises 16 residues. In DNA form, the CDR3 reads TGTGCCAGCAGTTTTACGTTGGACACGAACACCGGGGAGCTGTTTTTT. This encodes CASSFTLDTNTGELFF.

V is TRBV9 and J is TRBJ2-3; 7 nucleotides align to TRBD2. J was trimmed by 0 bases and V by 4 bases; bases with no gene match: 8. The germline V gene has CDR1 SGDLS and CDR2 YYNGEE. The CDR3 is 16 residues long. CDR3 amino acids: CASSPSPSGSTDTQYF. The CDR3 region has the DNA TGTGCCAGCAGCCCCTCCCCTAGCGGTAGCACAGATACGCAGTATTTT.

The chain combines TRBV19 with TRBJ1-1; D unclear. The CDR3 consists of 13 residues. Germline V CDR1 and CDR2: LNHDA, SQIVND (reference sequence). V dropped 4 bases and J dropped 0 bases, with 6 bases sitting between them. The CDR3 region is CASSSYMNTEAFF. The CDR3 DNA sequence: TGTGCCAGTAGTAGTTATATGAACACTGAAGCTTTCTTT.

This chain connects TRBV27 to TRBJ1-2; D possibly corresponds to TRBD1 (6 bases). The V end lost 1 base, the J end lost 4 bases, and 10 bases lay between the germline ends. Germline-derived CDR1 and CDR2 are MNHEY and SMNVEV (reference sequence). CDR3 length: 14 amino acids. The CDR3: CASSLYGQSYGYTF. CDR3 sequence (DNA): TGTGCCAGCAGTTTATACGGACAGTCCTATGGCTACACCTTC.

This clone was found once. V usage is TRBV28 and J usage is TRBJ2-7, with TRBD2 matching 12 bases. V lost 3 bases, J lost 8 bases, and 5 bases stayed unmatched. The CDR3 runs 14 residues. Germline V CDR1 and CDR2: MDHEN, SYDVKM. CDR3 nucleotide sequence: TGTGCCAGCAGTTTTAGACTAGCGGGAGAAAAGCAGTACTTC. This translates into CASSFRLAGEKQYF.

This sequence joins TRBV4-1 and TRBJ1-1; weak D call: TRBD1 (6 bases). The CDR3 has 15 amino acids. The germline V and J ends were trimmed by 0 bases and 4 bases, with 12 bases remaining between them. The V gene's germline CDR1 is MGHRA and CDR2 YSYEKL. CDR3 sequence (DNA): TGCGCCAGCAGCCAAGATTGGGCAGGGGTCACTGAAGCTTTCTTT. Amino acid sequence: CASSQDWAGVTEAFF.

This chain links TRBV3-1 (or the pseudogene TRBV3-2) with TRBJ2-1; 7 nucleotides align to TRBD2. J lost 0 bases, V lost 4 bases, and 6 bases had no gene match. The CDR3 extends over 16 amino acids. CDR1 and CDR2 from the germline V gene are LGHDT and YNNKEL (reference sequence). CDR3 protein: CASSPSGTISYNEQFF. Here the CDR3 DNA reads TGTGCCAGCAGCCCTTCCGGGACTATCTCCTACAATGAGCAGTTCTTC.

V and J are TRBV5-5 and TRBJ1-2, with 7 bases identical to TRBD1. CDR1 and CDR2 from the germline V gene are SGHKS and YYEKEE (reference sequence). The CDR3 covers 13 residues. Trimming at V came to 4 bases and at J to 5 bases, leaving 5 bases not matched to a gene. The CDR3 nucleotides are TGTGCCAGCAGCCCCGGGACAGAATATGGCTACACCTTC. It translates to CASSPGTEYGYTF.

This sequence joins TRBV28 and TRBJ1-1, with D perhaps matching TRBD1 (6 bases). This CDR3 contains 13 residues. CDR1 MDHEN and CDR2 SYDVKM come from the germline V gene. V was shortened by 5 bases and J by 3 bases, with 10 bases between the two germline ends. The CDR3 region is CASSEGEDTEAFF. CDR3 bases: TGTGCCAGCAGTGAGGGGGAAGACACTGAAGCTTTCTTT.